The 10 T cell receptor beta chains reported below all come from one sample, sequenced in a study of PD-1 blockade in mismatch repair-deficient tumors. The assay was immunoSEQ multiplex PCR, and TCRdb's table has in-frame clones only and misses some. The data contain under 25,000 clones, around four fifths of them singletons. The sequencing used peripheral blood, collected 2 weeks after starting pembrolizumab. These receptors all stem from an adult with mismatch repair-deficient cancer.

The chain combines TRBV6-4 with TRBJ1-5; D is possibly TRBD1 (6 bases). Trimming took 8 bases from V and 2 from J, leaving 10 bases between them. Looked up from germline, CDR1 is MRHNA and CDR2 is SNTAGT. This CDR3 is built from 13 residues. The CDR3 protein is CASQAGGNQPQHF. As DNA, the CDR3 is TGTGCCAGCCAGGCAGGGGGCAATCAGCCCCAGCATTTT.

The rearrangement joins TRBV25-1 to TRBJ2-2; no definite D call. V lost 3 bases, J lost 1 base, and 9 bases lay in between. Germline CDR1 is MGHDK and CDR2 is SYGVNS. This CDR3 is 15 amino acids long. CDR3 sequence (DNA): TGTGCCAGCAGTGATACTGTACGGAACACCGGGGAGCTGTTTTTT. Amino acids: CASSDTVRNTGELFF.

The chain carries TRBV13 and TRBJ1-1; 7 nucleotides agree with TRBD1. The germline CDR1 and CDR2 sequences are PRHDT and FYEKMQ (reference sequence). The CDR3 is 15 amino acids. The V gene end was trimmed by 0 bases and the J gene end by 10 bases; junction bases not matched to a gene: 11. The CDR3 DNA reads as TGTGCCAGCAGCTTAGGCGCTTGGGACAGACGTATAGCTTTCTTT. Translating gives CASSLGAWDRRIAFF.

J is TRBJ1-3 and V is TRBV7-9, with D possibly matching TRBD1 (6 bases). This CDR3 is 15 amino acids long. Germline CDR1 SEHNR, CDR2 FQNEAQ (reference sequence). The V end was cut by 5 bases, the J end by 2 bases, with 13 bases between. The DNA for the CDR3 is TGTGCCAGCAGCAACAGGGCTGAGGCTGGAAACACCATATATTTT. Translation gives CASSNRAEAGNTIYF.

The chain combines TRBV7-9 with TRBJ2-3, with D perhaps TRBD2 (7 bases). CDR3 length equals 14 residues. Trimming cost V 1 base and J 7 bases, with 12 bases left between them. The germline gives CDR1 SEHNR, CDR2 FQNEAQ (reference sequence). DNA for the CDR3: TGTGCCAGCAGCTTAGATGGGGGGGCTAATACGCAGTATTTT. The encoded protein is CASSLDGGANTQYF. Full variable domain (outside the CDR3, taken from reference TRBV7-9 and TRBJ2-3): DTGVSQNPRHKITKRGQNVTFRCDPISEHNRLYWYRQTLGQGPEFLTYFQNEAQLEKSRLLSDRFSAERPKGSFSTLEIQRTEQGDSAMYLCASSLDGGANTQYFGPGTRLTVL.

The sample holds a few counts of this clone. Other DNA sequences within the sample encode an identical CDR3. The CDR3 region is CASSLAGVNTGELFF. The CDR3 coding sequence is TGTGCCAGCAGCTTGGCGGGGGTGAACACCGGGGAGCTGTTTTTT. The V and J genes are TRBV5-4 and TRBJ2-2; TRBD2 might be the D (6 bases). Germline V gene sequence: CDR1 SGHNT, CDR2 YYREEE (reference sequence). This CDR3 has 15 residues. The V and J ends lost 0 bases and 1 base respectively, with 7 bases between them.

Points on this clone: The same CDR3 is also encoded by other DNA sequences in this sample. V is TRBV18 and J is TRBJ2-1; 11 bases match TRBD2. CDR3 length: 16 residues. Unmatched junction bases numbered 2, after V lost 0 bases and J lost 4 bases. The V gene's germline CDR1 is KGHSH and CDR2 LQKENI. The chain's CDR3 is CASSPPLAGGYNEQFF. In nucleotides, the CDR3 is TGTGCCAGCTCACCACCTCTAGCGGGAGGATACAATGAGCAGTTCTTC.

V is TRBV9 and J is TRBJ1-2; TRBD1 might be the D (6 bases). Germline V gene data show CDR1 as SGDLS and CDR2 as YYNGEE. V lost 0 bases and J 6 bases, leaving 12 bases between the germline ends. The CDR3 loop spans 14 amino acids. CDR3 sequence: CASSVGLTGDGYTF. CDR3 nucleotide sequence: TGTGCCAGCAGCGTAGGACTGACAGGCGATGGCTACACCTTC. Full variable domain (outside the CDR3, taken from reference TRBV9 and TRBJ1-2): DSGVTQTPKHLITATGQRVTLRCSPRSGDLSVYWYQQSLDQGLQFLIQYYNGEERAKGNILERFSAQQFPDLHSELNLSSLELGDSALYFCASSVGLTGDGYTFGSGTRLTVV.

The chain carries TRBV4-1 and TRBJ2-3; D gene ambiguous. Per the germline V gene, CDR1 is MGHRA and CDR2 is YSYEKL. CDR3 length: 13 amino acids. V lost 0 bases and J lost 6, with 7 bases in between. DNA of the CDR3: TGCGCCAGCAGCCAAGAAGGCATGGATACGCAGTATTTT. Residues: CASSQEGMDTQYF.

The gene calls are TRBV15 and TRBJ1-4, with D unresolved. Germline CDR1 reads LNHNV; CDR2 reads YYDKDF (reference sequence). CDR3 length equals 15 residues. Trimming pared 3 bases from V and 7 bases from J, leaving 15 bases between. CDR3 bases: TGTGCCACCAGCAGCCCCAATGGCGTCGGTGAAAAACTGTTTTTT. It codes for CATSSPNGVGEKLFF. Full variable domain (rest looked up from reference TRBV15 and TRBJ1-4): DAMVIQNPRYQVTQFGKPVTLSCSQTLNHNVMYWYQQKSSQAPKLLFHYYDKDFNNEADTPDNFQSRRPNTSFCFLDIRSPGLGDTAMYLCATSSPNGVGEKLFFGSGTQLSVL.